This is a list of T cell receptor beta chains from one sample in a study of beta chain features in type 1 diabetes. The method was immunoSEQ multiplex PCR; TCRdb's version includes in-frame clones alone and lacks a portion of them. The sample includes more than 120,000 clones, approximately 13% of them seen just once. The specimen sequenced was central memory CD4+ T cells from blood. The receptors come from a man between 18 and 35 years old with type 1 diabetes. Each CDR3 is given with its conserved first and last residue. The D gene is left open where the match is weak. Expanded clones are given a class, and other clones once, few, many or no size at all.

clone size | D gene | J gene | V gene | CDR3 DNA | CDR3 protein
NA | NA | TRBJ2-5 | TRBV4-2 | TGTGCCAGCAGCCAAGATGTACTTTTCCAAGAGACCCAGTACTTC | CASSQDVLFQETQYF
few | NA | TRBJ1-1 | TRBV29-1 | TGCAGCGTTGACTCCGGGGGCGAAACTGAAGCTTTCTTT | CSVDSGGETEAFF
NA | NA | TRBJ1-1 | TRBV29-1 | TGCAGCGTTCGTCCGACTGCAAGGGCTTTCTTT | CSVRPTARAFF
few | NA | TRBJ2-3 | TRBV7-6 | TGTGCCAGCAGCTATCCGACAGCTAGCACAGATACGCAGTATTTT | CASSYPTASTDTQYF
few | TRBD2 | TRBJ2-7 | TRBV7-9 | TGTGCCAGCAGCTTAGGGAGCCTAGCGGACTACGAGCAGTACTTC | CASSLGSLADYEQYF
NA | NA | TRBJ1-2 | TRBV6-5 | TGTGCCAGCGGGGACACTAACTATGGCTACACCTTC | CASGDTNYGYTF
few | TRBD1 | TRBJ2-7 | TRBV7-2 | TGTGCCAGCAGCTTAGCAGGACAGGGGGTTGGCTACGAGCAGTACTTC | CASSLAGQGVGYEQYF
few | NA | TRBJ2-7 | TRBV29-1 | TGCAGCGTTCAAGGCGGGGTGACGAGCTCCTACGAGCAGTACTTC | CSVQGGVTSSYEQYF
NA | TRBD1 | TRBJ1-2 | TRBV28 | TGTGCCAGCAGCAGTACAGGGGTCGTACATGGCTACACCTTC | CASSSTGVVHGYTF
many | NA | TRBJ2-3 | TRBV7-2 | TGTGCCAGCAGCTTAGCCTGGGGCAGCACAGATACGCAGTATTTT | CASSLAWGSTDTQYF
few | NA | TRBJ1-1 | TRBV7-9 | TGTGCCAGCAGCTCCTCCAGGGAATGGACGTCTGAAGCTTTCTTT | CASSSSREWTSEAFF
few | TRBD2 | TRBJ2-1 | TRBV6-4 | TGTGCCAGCAGTGCCCTAGCGGGGGCTTACAATGAGCAGTTCTTC | CASSALAGAYNEQFF
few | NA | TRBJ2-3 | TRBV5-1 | TGCGCCAGCAGCTTGGAGTCACGAAGCACAGATACGCAGTATTTT | CASSLESRSTDTQYF
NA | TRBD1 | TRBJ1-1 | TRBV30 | TGTGCCTGGACCAAGACAGGGGGCGCGGGTACTGAAGCTTTCTTT | CAWTKTGGAGTEAFF
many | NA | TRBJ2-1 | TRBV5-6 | TGTGCCAGCAGCTTGGAGGCTAACCAGCAGTTCTTC | CASSLEANQQFF
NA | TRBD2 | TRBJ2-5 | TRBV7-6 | TGTGCCAGCACCCTAGGCGGGGGGCAAGAGACCCAGTACTTC | CASTLGGGQETQYF
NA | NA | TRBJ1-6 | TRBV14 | TGTGCCAGCAGCCAAGAAGGTGGGAGGGTGAATTCACCCCTCCACTTT | CASSQEGGRVNSPLHF
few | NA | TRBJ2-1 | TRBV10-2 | TGCGCCAGCACCGGCGCTAATGAGCAGTTCTTC | CASTGANEQFF
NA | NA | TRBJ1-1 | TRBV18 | TGTGCCAGCTCACCACCCGGGAGGGAAGCTTTCTTT | CASSPPGREAFF
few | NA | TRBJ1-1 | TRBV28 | TGTGCCAGCAGCCCCAGCTCCATGAACACTGAAGCTTTCTTT | CASSPSSMNTEAFF
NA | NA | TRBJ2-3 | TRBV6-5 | TGTGCCAGCAGTGAGACGGGAGATACGCAGTATTTT | CASSETGDTQYF
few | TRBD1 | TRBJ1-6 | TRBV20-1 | TGCAGTGCTAGAGGGGGGACAGTCGGCCACTTT | CSARGGTVGHF
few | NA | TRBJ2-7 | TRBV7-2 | TGTGCCAGCAGCTTTGACAGGAGCTCCTACGAGCAGTACTTC | CASSFDRSSYEQYF
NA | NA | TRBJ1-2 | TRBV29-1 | TGCAGCGTCGAGGACAGAGCGGATGGCTACACCTTC | CSVEDRADGYTF
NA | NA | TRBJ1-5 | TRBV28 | TGTGCCAGCACTCCTGGCCGGGGGCGCGGGTTGAATCAGCCCCAGCATTTT | CASTPGRGRGLNQPQHF
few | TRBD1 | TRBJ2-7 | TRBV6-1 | TGTGCCAGCAGCTCTGGACAGGGGATCTACGAGCAGTACTTC | CASSSGQGIYEQYF
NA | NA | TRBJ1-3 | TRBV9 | TGTGCCAGCAGCGTAGCCGGGTTCTCCGGAAACACCATATATTTT | CASSVAGFSGNTIYF
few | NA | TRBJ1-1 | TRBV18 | TGTGCCAGCTCACCGTCGGGTGAAGCTTTCTTT | CASSPSGEAFF
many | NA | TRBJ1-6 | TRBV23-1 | TGCGCCAGCAGTCTACCGGGTCATAAACCCTATAATTCACCCCTCCACTTT | CASSLPGHKPYNSPLHF
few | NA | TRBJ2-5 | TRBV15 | TGTGCCACCAGCAGAGAGATACCAATCCAAGAGACCCAGTACTTC | CATSREIPIQETQYF
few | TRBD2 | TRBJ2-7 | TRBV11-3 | TGTGCTAGCGGGCCAGGGAGCTCCTACGAGCAGTACTTC | CASGPGSSYEQYF
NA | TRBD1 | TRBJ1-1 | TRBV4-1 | TGCGCCAGCAGCCGAGGGGACAGAAACACTGAAGCTTTCTTT | CASSRGDRNTEAFF
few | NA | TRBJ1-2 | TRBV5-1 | TGCGCCAGCAGCCGGGGGAGGCAGGAGGATGGCTACACCTTC | CASSRGRQEDGYTF
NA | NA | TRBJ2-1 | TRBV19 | TGTGCCAGTACTCCTTGGGCACCGAGCTCCTACAATGAGCAGTTCTTC | CASTPWAPSSYNEQFF
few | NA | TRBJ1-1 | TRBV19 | TGTGCCAGTAGTATAAGGGGCGACACTGAAGCTTTCTTT | CASSIRGDTEAFF
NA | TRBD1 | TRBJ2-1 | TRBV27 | TGTGCCAGCAGAAGAAATTCAGGGGGCTCCTACAATGAGCAGTTCTTC | CASRRNSGGSYNEQFF
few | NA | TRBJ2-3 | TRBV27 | TGTGCCAGCAGTTCCCAGGGTTGGGATACGCAGTATTTT | CASSSQGWDTQYF
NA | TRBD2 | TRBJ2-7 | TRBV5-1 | TGCGCCAGCAGCTTAGACGGGACTAGCGGCTTCTACGAGCAGTACTTC | CASSLDGTSGFYEQYF
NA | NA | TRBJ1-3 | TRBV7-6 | TGTGCCAGCAGCTTGAGTCAAGCCTCTGGAAACACCATATATTTT | CASSLSQASGNTIYF
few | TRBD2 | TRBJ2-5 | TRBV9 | TGTGCCAGCAGCGTAGGAGCGGGGGGTGGAGAGACCCAGTACTTC | CASSVGAGGGETQYF
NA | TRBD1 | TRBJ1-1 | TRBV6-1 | TGTGCCAGCAGCGCGGGACAGATGAACACTGAAGCTTTCTTT | CASSAGQMNTEAFF
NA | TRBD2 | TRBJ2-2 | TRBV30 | TGTGCCTGGAGTTACGAGGGACTAGCGGCAAGGGGCGGGGAGCTGTTTTTT | CAWSYEGLAARGGELFF
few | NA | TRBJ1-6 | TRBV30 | TGTGCCTGGAGTACGGAGACAGCCATTTCACCCCTCCACTTT | CAWSTETAISPLHF
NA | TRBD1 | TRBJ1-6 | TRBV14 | TGTGCCAGCAGCTTCGGACAGGGCTTTAGGGTTCACTTT | CASSFGQGFRVHF
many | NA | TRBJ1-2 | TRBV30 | TGTGCCTGGAGTCGGCGGGCCCAGGATGGCTACACCTTC | CAWSRRAQDGYTF
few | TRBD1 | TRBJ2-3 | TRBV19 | TGTGCCAGTAGGACACAGGGGGGCACAGATACGCAGTATTTT | CASRTQGGTDTQYF
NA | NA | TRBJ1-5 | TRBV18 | TGTGCCAGCTCAGGGGGCAATCAGCCCCAGCATTTT | CASSGGNQPQHF
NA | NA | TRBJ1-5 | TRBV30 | TGTGCCGGGAGTGGGGACAGCAATCAGCCCCAGCATTTT | CAGSGDSNQPQHF
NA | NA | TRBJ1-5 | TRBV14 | TGTGCCAGCAGCCAGTTGGCGTCCGGGGCCCTTATATATAGCAATCAGCCCCAGCATTTT | CASSQLASGALIYSNQPQHF